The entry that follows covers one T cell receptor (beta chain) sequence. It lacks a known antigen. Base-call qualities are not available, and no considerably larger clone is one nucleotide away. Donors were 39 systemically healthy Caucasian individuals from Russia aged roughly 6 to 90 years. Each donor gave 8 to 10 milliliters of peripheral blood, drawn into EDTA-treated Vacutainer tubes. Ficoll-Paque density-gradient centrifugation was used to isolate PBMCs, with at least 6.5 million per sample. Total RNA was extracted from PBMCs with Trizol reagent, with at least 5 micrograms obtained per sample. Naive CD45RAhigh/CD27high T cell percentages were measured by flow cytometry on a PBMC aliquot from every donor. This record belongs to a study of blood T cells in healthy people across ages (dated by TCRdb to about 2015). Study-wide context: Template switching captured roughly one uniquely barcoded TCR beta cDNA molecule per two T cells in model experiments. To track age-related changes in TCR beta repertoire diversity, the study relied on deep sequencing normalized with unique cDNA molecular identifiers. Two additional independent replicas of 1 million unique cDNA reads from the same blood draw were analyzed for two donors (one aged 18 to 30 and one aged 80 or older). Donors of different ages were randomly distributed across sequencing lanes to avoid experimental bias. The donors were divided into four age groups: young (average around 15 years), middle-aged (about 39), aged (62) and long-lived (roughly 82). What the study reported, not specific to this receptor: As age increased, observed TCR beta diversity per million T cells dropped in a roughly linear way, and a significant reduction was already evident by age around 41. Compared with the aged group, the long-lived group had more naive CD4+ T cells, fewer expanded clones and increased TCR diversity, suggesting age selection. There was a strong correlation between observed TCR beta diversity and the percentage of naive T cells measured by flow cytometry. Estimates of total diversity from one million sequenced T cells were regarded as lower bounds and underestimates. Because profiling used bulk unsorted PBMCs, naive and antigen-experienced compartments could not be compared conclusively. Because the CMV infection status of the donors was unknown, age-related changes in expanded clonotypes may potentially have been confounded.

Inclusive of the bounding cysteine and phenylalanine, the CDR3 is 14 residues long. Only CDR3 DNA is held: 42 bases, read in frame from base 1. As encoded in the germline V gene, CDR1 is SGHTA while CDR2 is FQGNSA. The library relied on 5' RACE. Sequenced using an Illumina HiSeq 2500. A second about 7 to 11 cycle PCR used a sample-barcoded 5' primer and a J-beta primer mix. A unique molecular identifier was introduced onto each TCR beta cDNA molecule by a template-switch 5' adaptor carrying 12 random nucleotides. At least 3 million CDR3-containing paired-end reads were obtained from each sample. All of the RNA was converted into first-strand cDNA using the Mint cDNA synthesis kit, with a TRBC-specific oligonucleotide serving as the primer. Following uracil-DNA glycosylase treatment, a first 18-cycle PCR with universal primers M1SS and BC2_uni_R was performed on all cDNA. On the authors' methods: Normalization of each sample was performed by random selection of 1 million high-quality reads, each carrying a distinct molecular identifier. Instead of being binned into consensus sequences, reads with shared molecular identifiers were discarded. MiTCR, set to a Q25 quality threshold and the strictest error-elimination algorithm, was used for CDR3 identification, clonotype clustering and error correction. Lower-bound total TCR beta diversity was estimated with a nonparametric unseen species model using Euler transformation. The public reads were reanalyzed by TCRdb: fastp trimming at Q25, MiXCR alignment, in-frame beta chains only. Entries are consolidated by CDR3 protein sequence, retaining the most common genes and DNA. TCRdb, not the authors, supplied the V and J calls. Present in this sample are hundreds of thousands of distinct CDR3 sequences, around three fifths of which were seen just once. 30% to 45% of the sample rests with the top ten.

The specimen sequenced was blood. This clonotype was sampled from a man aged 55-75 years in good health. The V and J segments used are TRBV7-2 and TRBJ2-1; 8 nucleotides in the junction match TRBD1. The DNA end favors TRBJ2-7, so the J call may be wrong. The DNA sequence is TGTGCCAGCGACGCGGGACAGGTATACAATGAGCAGTACTTC. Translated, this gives CASDAGQVYNEQYF.